Listed below are T cell receptor beta chains from one sample, sequenced in a study of T cell responses to AZD1222 COVID-19 vaccine. TCRdb keeps only in-frame clones here, not all; method: immunoSEQ multiplex PCR. Of 120,000 or so clones in the sample, around 90% were seen once. The sequencing used peripheral blood, collected on day 0 of MenACWY control vaccination. These TCRs come from an adult in good health. The CDR3 runs from the conserved cysteine through the conserved F or W. D genes are given only for firm matches. Part of the rows lack a size; the others show once, few, many or a class for expanded clones.

v_call	d_call	clone_size	j_call	cdr3_nt	cdr3_aa
TRBV27	-	-	TRBJ2-1	TGTGCCAGCAGTTTTGAGGGCGCCGGTTATGAGCAGTTCTTC	CASSFEGAGYEQFF
TRBV7-2	-	-	TRBJ2-7	TGTGCCAGCAGCTTAGGTTGGGGATCCTACGAGCAGTACTTC	CASSLGWGSYEQYF
TRBV28	-	-	TRBJ1-5	TGTGCCAGCAGTATAATGGGTAGAGGCAATCAGCCCCAGCATTTT	CASSIMGRGNQPQHF
TRBV12-5	TRBD1	-	TRBJ2-1	TGTGCTAGTCACAGGGGGCGAGGGGATGAGCAGTTCTTC	CASHRGRGDEQFF
TRBV9	-	-	TRBJ1-3	TGTGCCAGCAGCCGTTTTATGGCAGGCTCTCTGAGTGGAAACACCATATATTTT	CASSRFMAGSLSGNTIYF
TRBV10-2	-	-	TRBJ2-3	TGCGCCAGCAGGGAGCCCACAGATACGCAGTATTTT	CASREPTDTQYF
TRBV10-2	TRBD2	-	TRBJ2-2	TGCGCCAGCAGCCAAGTAGCGGGAGGAGCTAACACCGGGGAGCTGTTTTTT	CASSQVAGGANTGELFF
TRBV28	-	once	TRBJ1-2	TGTGCCAGCAGTGTCCCGGGACAAGACTATGGCTACACCTTC	CASSVPGQDYGYTF
TRBV2	-	-	TRBJ1-4	TGTGCCAGCAGTGAGGCCGCAACTAATGAAAAACTGTTTTTT	CASSEAATNEKLFF
TRBV28	-	-	TRBJ1-2	TGTGCCAGCAGCCCCCGGGACCCTAGGGGGTATGGCTACACCTTC	CASSPRDPRGYGYTF
TRBV7-9	-	-	TRBJ1-1	TGTGCCAGCGCTCGAGAGGGGGGTGAAGCTTTCTTT	CASAREGGEAFF
TRBV29-1	TRBD1	-	TRBJ2-7	TGCAGCGTTGAGGACAGGGGAAAAGACGAGCAGTACTTC	CSVEDRGKDEQYF
TRBV27	TRBD1	-	TRBJ1-5	TGTGCCAGCAGTTCAAGGACAGGGGGATCCAATCAGCCCCAGCATTTT	CASSSRTGGSNQPQHF
TRBV27	TRBD2	-	TRBJ2-7	TGTGCCAGCAGTTCGGGGGGGCCCTACGAGCAGTACTTC	CASSSGGPYEQYF
TRBV5-4	-	-	TRBJ2-7	TGTGCCAGCAGCTCCTATCCGGGACTGGGGCGGGAAGAGCAGTACTTC	CASSSYPGLGREEQYF
TRBV19	-	-	TRBJ2-4	TGTGCCAGTAGTATTCGTCCGGACCGATTCCTAGCCAAAAACATTCAGTACTTC	CASSIRPDRFLAKNIQYF
TRBV6-5	TRBD1	-	TRBJ2-7	TGTGCCAGCTCTAGAGGGGGCGGTTACGAGCAGTACTTC	CASSRGGGYEQYF
TRBV6-1	-	-	TRBJ1-6	TGTGCCAGCAGTGCAACCGTGACAGGAGGAACGACTAATTCACCCCTCCACTTT	CASSATVTGGTTNSPLHF
TRBV11-1	-	-	TRBJ1-1	TGTGCCAGCAGCTTCGCGGGCCTCACTGAAGCTTTCTTT	CASSFAGLTEAFF
TRBV28	TRBD2	-	TRBJ2-5	TGTGCCAGCAGACGACTAGCGGGAGTGGGGGCAGGAGAGACCCAGTACTTC	CASRRLAGVGAGETQYF
TRBV6-5	-	-	TRBJ2-1	TGTGCCAGCAGTTACTCGGGCTCGGTTTTCTACAATGAGCAGTTCTTC	CASSYSGSVFYNEQFF
TRBV28	TRBD1	-	TRBJ2-7	TGTGCCAGCAGTTCCCCGGGACAGTCCTACGAGCAGTACTTC	CASSSPGQSYEQYF
TRBV2	TRBD1	-	TRBJ1-1	TGTGCCAGCAGTGAAAACAGGGGGTGGAACACTGAAGCTTTCTTT	CASSENRGWNTEAFF